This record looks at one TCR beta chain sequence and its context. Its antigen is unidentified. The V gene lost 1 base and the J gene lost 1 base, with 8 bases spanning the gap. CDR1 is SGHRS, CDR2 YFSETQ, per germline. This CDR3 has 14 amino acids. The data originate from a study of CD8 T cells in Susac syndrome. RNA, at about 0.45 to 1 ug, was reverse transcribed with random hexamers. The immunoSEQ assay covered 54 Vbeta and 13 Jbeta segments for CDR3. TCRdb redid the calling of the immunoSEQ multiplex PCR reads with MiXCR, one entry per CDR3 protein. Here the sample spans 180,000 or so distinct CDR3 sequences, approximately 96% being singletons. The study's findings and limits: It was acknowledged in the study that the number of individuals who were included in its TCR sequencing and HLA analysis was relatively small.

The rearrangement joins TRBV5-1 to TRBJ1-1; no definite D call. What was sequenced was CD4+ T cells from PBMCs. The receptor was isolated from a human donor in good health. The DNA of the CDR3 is TGCGCCAGCAGCTTGACTTACAAGAACACTGAAGCTTTCTTT. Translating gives CASSLTYKNTEAFF. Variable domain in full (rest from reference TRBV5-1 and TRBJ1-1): KAGVTQTPRYLIKTRGQQVTLSCSPISGHRSVSWYQQTPGQGLQFLFEYFSETQRNKGNFPGRFSGRQFSNSRSEMNVSTLELGDSALYLCASSLTYKNTEAFFGQGTRLTVV.